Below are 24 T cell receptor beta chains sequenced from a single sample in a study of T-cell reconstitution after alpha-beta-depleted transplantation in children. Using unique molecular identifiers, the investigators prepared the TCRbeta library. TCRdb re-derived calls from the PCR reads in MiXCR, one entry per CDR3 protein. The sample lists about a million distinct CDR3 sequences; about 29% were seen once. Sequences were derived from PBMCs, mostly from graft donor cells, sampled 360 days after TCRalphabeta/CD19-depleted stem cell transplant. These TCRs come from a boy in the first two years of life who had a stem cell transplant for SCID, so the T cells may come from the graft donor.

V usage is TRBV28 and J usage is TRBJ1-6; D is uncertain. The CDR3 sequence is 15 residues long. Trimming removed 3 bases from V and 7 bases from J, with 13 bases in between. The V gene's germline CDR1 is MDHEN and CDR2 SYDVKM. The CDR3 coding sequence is TGTGCCAGCAGTTTTCCCGGCGTTAGCAATTCACCCCTCCACTTT. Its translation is CASSFPGVSNSPLHF.

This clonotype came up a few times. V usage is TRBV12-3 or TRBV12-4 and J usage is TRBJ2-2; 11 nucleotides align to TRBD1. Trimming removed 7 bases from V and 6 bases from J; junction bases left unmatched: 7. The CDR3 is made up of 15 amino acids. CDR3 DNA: TGTGCCAGCACCATGGGACAGGGGGTATCCGGGGAGCTGTTTTTT. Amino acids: CASTMGQGVSGELFF.

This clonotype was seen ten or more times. The CDR3 loop is CASSSHEAAPRSGYTF. CDR3 DNA sequence: TGTGCCAGCTCTTCCCATGAGGCCGCCCCAAGGAGTGGCTACACCTTC. The genes are TRBV12-3 or TRBV12-4 and TRBJ1-2; D gene unclear. V lost 8 bases and J lost 7, with 26 bases in between. The CDR3 extends over 16 amino acids.

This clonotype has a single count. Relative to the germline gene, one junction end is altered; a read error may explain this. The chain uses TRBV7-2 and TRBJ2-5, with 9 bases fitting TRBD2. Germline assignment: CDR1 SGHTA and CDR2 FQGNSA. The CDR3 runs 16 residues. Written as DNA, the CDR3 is TGTGCCAGCAGCTTAGTAGCTGCGGGGGGGCAAGGGACCCAGTACTTC. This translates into CASSLVAAGGQGTQYF. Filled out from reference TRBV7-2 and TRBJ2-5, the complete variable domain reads GAGVSQSPSNKVTEKGKDVELRCDPISGHTALYWYRQSLGQGLEFLIYFQGNSAPDKSGLPSDRFSAERTGGSVSTLTIQRTQQEDSAVYLCASSLVAAGGQGTQYFGPGTRLLVL.

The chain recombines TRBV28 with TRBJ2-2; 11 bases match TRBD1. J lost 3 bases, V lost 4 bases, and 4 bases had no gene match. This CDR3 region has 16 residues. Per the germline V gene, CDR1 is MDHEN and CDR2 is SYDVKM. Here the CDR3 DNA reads TGTGCCAGCAGTTCCTCGGGACAGGGGGACACCGGGGAGCTGTTTTTT. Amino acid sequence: CASSSSGQGDTGELFF.

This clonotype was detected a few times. This CDR3 is CASSHKKVRGEAGYTF. Written as DNA, the CDR3 is TGCGCCAGCAGCCACAAGAAGGTGCGGGGAGAGGCTGGCTACACCTTC. J is TRBJ1-2 and V is TRBV4-3; D unclear. The length of the CDR3 is 16 residues. Germline CDR1 reads LGHNA; CDR2 reads YSLEER. Trimming took off 3 bases at V and 7 bases at J, with 21 bases between the two ends.

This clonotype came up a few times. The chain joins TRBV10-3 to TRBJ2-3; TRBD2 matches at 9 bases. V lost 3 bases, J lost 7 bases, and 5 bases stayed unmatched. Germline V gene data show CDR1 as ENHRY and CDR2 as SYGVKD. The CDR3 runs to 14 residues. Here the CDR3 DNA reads TGTGCCATCAGTGAAGCGGGGGGTCCCTATACGCAGTATTTT. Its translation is CAISEAGGPYTQYF.

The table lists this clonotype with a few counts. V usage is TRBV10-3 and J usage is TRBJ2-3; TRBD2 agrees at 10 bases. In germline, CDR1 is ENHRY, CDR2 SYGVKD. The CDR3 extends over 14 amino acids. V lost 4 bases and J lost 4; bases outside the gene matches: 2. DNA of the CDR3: TGTGCCATCAGTGGGGGGACTAGCGCAGATACGCAGTATTTT. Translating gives CAISGGTSADTQYF.

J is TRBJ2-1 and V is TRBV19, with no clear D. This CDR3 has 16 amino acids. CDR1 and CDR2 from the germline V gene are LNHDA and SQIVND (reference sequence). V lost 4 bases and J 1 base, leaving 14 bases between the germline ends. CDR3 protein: CASSTRPLRSYNEQFF. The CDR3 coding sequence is TGTGCCAGTAGTACCAGACCGCTCCGGTCCTACAATGAGCAGTTCTTC.

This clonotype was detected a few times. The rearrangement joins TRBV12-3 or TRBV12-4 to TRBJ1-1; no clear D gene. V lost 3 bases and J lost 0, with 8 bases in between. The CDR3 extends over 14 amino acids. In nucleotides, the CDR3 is TGTGCCAGCAGTTTCGGCCGGATGAACACTGAAGCTTTCTTT. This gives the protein CASSFGRMNTEAFF.

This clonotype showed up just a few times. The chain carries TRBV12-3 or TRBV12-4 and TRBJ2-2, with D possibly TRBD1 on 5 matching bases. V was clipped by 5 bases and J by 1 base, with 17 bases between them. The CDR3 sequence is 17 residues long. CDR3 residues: CASSLRSTGWNTGELFF. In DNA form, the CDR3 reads TGTGCCAGCAGTCTCCGATCCACAGGATGGAACACCGGGGAGCTGTTTTTT.

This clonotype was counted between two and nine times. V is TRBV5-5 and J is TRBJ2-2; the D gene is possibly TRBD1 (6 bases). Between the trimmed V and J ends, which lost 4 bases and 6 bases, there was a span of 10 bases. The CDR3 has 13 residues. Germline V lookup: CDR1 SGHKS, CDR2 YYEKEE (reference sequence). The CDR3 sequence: CASSMQGPGELFF. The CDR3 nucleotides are TGTGCCAGCAGCATGCAGGGGCCCGGGGAGCTGTTTTTT.

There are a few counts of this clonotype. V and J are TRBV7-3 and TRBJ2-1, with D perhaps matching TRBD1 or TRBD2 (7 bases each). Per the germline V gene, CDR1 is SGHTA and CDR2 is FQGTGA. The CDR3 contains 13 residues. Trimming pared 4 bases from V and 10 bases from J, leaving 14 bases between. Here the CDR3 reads CASSSRQGLEQFF. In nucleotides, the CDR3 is TGTGCCAGCAGCTCCCGACAGGGACTAGAGCAGTTCTTC.

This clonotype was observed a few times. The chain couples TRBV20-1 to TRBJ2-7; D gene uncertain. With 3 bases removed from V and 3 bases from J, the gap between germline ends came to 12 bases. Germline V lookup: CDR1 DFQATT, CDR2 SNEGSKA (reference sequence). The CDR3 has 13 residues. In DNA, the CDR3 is TGCAGTGCTAGGGGGTGGGGTTTCTACGAGCAGTACTTC. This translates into CSARGWGFYEQYF.

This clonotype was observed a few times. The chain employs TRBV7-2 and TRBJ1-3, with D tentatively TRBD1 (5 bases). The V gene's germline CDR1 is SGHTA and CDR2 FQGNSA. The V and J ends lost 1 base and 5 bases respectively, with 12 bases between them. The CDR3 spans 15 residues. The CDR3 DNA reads TGTGCCAGCAGCTTAGAGTGGGGCGGTCGAAACACCATATATTTT. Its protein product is CASSLEWGGRNTIYF. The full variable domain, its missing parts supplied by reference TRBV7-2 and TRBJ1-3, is GAGVSQSPSNKVTEKGKDVELRCDPISGHTALYWYRQSLGQGLEFLIYFQGNSAPDKSGLPSDRFSAERTGGSVSTLTIQRTQQEDSAVYLCASSLEWGGRNTIYFGEGSWLTVV.

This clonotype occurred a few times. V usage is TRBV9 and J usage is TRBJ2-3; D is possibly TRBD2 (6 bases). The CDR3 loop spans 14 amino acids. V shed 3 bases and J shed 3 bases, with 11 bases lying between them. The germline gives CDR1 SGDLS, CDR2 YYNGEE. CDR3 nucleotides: TGTGCCAGCAGCGGTAGCGGCAGGACAGATACGCAGTATTTT. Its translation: CASSGSGRTDTQYF.

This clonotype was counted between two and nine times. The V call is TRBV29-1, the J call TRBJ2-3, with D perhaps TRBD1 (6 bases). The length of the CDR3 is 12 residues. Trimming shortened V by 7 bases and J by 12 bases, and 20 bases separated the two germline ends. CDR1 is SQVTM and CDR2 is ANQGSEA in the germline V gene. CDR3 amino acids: CSGQPDRSEQYF. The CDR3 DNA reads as TGCAGCGGCCAGCCCGACAGGAGCGAACAGTATTTT.

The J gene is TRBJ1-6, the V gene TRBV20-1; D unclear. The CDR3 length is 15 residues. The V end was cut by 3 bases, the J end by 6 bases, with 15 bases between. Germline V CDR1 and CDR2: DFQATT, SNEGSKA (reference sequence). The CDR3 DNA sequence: TGCAGTGCTAGTTATCCCTATTCCACTAATTCACCCCTCCACTTT. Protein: CSASYPYSTNSPLHF.

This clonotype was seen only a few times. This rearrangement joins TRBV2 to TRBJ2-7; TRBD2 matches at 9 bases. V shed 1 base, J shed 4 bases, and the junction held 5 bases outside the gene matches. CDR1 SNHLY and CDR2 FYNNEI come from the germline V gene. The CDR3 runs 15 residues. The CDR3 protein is CASSEEASGVYEQYF. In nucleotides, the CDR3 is TGTGCCAGCAGTGAAGAGGCTAGCGGGGTATACGAGCAGTACTTC.

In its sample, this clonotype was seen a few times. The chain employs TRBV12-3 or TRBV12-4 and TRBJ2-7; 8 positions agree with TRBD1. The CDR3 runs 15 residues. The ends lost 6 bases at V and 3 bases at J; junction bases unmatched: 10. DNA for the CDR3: TGTGCCAGCAGCCCCACAGGGGGGCGCTACTACGAGCAGTACTTC. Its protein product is CASSPTGGRYYEQYF.

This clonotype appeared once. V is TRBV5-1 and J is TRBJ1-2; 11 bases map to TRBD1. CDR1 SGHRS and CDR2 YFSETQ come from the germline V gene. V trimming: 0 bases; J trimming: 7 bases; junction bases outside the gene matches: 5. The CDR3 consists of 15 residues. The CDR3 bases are TGCGCCAGCAGCTTGGGCGGACAGGGGGCGAGTGGCTACACCTTC. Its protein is CASSLGGQGASGYTF.

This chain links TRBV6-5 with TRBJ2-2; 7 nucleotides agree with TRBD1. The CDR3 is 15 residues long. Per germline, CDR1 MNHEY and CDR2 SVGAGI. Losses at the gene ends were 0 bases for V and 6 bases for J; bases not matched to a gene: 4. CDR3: CASSYSTGYAGELFF. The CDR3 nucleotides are TGTGCCAGCAGTTACTCGACAGGGTATGCCGGGGAGCTGTTTTTT.

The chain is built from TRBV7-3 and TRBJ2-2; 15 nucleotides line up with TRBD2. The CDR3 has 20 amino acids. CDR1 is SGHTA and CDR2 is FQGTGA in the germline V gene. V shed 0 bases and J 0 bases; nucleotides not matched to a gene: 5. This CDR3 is CASSLTGTSGGLPNTGELFF. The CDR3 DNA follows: TGTGCCAGCAGCTTAACCGGGACTAGCGGGGGGCTCCCGAACACCGGGGAGCTGTTTTTT.

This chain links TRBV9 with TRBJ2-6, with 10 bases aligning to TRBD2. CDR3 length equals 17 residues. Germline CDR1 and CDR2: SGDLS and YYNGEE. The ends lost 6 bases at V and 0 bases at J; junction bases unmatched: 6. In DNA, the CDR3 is TGTGCCAGCACCCGGACTAGCGGAACCTCTGGGGCCAACGTCCTGACTTTC. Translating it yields CASTRTSGTSGANVLTF. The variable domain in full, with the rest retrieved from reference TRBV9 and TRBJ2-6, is DSGVTQTPKHLITATGQRVTLRCSPRSGDLSVYWYQQSLDQGLQFLIQYYNGEERAKGNILERFSAQQFPDLHSELNLSSLELGDSALYFCASTRTSGTSGANVLTFGAGSRLTVL.